Listed below are T cell receptor beta chains from one sample, sequenced in a study of response to subunit inactivated influenza vaccine. Using its own MiXCR run on the RT-PCR reads, TCRdb lists one record per CDR3 protein. The sample lists about 830,000 distinct CDR3 sequences, approximately 17% occurring once. The source was PBMCs from blood, collected about 5 days after vaccination. These receptor sequences come from a man aged 50-60 years who received an inactivated influenza vaccine. CDR3s include the opening cysteine and the closing phenylalanine or tryptophan. A D gene is named only where the DNA matches it firmly. The size field is filled for only some rows; it gives once, few, many or a size class.

D	size	V	J	CDR3	DNA
-	-	TRBV5-1	TRBJ2-1	CASSWGAGSYNEQFF	TGCGCCAGCAGCTGGGGGGCGGGAAGCTACAATGAGCAGTTCTTC
TRBD1	-	TRBV20-1	TRBJ2-3	CCARGLLTGGYTDTQYF	TGCTGTGCTAGAGGTCTCCTAACAGGGGGTTACACAGATACGCAGTATTTT
TRBD1	-	TRBV5-1	TRBJ1-2	CATRTIPGQSTGGDGYTF	TGCGCCACCAGAACAATACCGGGACAGTCCACCGGAGGAGATGGCTACACCTTC
-	many	TRBV10-3	TRBJ1-1	CAISESVNTEAFF	TGTGCCATCAGTGAGTCGGTCAACACTGAAGCTTTCTTT
-	few	TRBV4-1	TRBJ1-3	CASSREFGVNSGNTIYF	TGCGCCAGCAGCCGAGAGTTCGGCGTAAACTCTGGAAACACCATATATTTT
-	many	TRBV11-2	TRBJ2-5	CASSLGQGGSETQYF	TGTGCCAGCAGCTTAGGACAGGGAGGGAGCGAGACCCAGTACTTC
-	many	TRBV29-1	TRBJ2-2	CSVETGENTGELFF	TGCAGCGTTGAGACGGGGGAGAACACCGGGGAGCTGTTTTTT
-	few	TRBV28	TRBJ2-3	CASLSFGKGADTQYF	TGTGCCAGCTTAAGTTTTGGGAAGGGGGCAGATACGCAGTATTTT
TRBD1	few	TRBV11-3	TRBJ2-5	CASSYQSTGGQETQYF	TGTGCCAGCAGCTACCAATCGACAGGGGGCCAAGAGACCCAGTACTTC
-	-	TRBV5-1	TRBJ1-1	CASSFGVGEVDEAFF	TGCGCCAGCAGCTTCGGTGTGGGGGAGGTGGATGAAGCTTTCTTT
-	-	TRBV5-1	TRBJ2-7	CASSLVPESSSYEQYF	TGCGCCAGCAGCTTGGTTCCAGAATCAAGCTCCTACGAGCAGTACTTC
-	-	TRBV18	TRBJ1-4	CASSPAGSTNEKLFF	TGTGCCAGCTCACCAGCCGGCTCAACTAATGAAAAACTGTTTTTT
-	-	TRBV12-3/TRBV12-4	TRBJ1-4	CASSRRGATNEKLFF	TGTGCCAGCAGTCGAAGGGGCGCAACTAATGAAAAACTGTTTTTT
-	once	TRBV4-1	TRBJ2-3	CASSQAMALDTQYF	TGCGCCAGCAGCCAGGCTATGGCTCTGGATACGCAGTATTTT
-	-	TRBV23-1	TRBJ2-1	CASSQPHRYYNEQFF	TGCGCCAGCAGTCAACCCCACAGGTACTACAATGAGCAGTTCTTC
-	few	TRBV20-1	TRBJ2-1	CSASPGISSYNEQFF	TGCAGTGCTAGTCCAGGGATTAGCTCCTACAATGAGCAGTTCTTC
-	-	TRBV21-1	TRBJ2-7	CASSKPTSEQYF	TGTGCCAGCAGCAAGCCCACTTCCGAGCAGTACTTC
-	-	TRBV28	TRBJ2-4	CASSPQGLVDIQYF	TGTGCCAGCAGCCCTCAGGGGCTGGTGGACATTCAGTACTTC
-	many	TRBV12-3/TRBV12-4	TRBJ2-1	CASSLAGGSNEQFF	TGTGCCAGCAGTTTAGCGGGAGGCTCCAATGAGCAGTTCTTC
TRBD1	-	TRBV20-1	TRBJ2-5	CSARSKGARETQYF	TGCAGTGCTCGTTCAAAGGGGGCGAGGGAGACCCAGTACTTC
TRBD2	-	TRBV7-2	TRBJ2-3	CASSLVSSGRLSDTQYF	TGTGCCAGCAGCTTAGTGTCTAGCGGGAGGTTGTCAGATACGCAGTATTTT
-	few	TRBV4-3	TRBJ2-2	CASSQVLGTGELFF	TGCGCCAGCAGCCAAGTATTGGGCACCGGGGAGCTGTTTTTT
TRBD1	-	TRBV28	TRBJ2-7	CASRTLGQSSYEQYF	TGTGCCAGCAGGACCCTGGGACAGTCCTCCTACGAGCAGTACTTC
-	-	TRBV24-1	TRBJ2-1	CATSDLGGSTNEQFF	TGTGCCACCAGTGATTTGGGGGGATCGACTAATGAGCAGTTCTTC
-	-	TRBV24-1	TRBJ2-7	CATSDSRGVTYEQYF	TGTGCCACCAGTGATTCAAGGGGTGTAACCTACGAGCAGTACTTC
-	-	TRBV10-3	TRBJ1-2	CAISEQTYGYTF	TGTGCCATCAGTGAGCAGACATATGGCTACACCTTC
TRBD2	-	TRBV24-1	TRBJ2-1	CATSAPRRLAGANEQFF	TGTGCCACCAGTGCCCCGAGGCGGCTAGCGGGGGCTAATGAGCAGTTCTTC
TRBD1	few	TRBV10-3	TRBJ2-7	CAIMRQGADEQYF	TGTGCCATCATGCGACAGGGGGCCGACGAGCAGTACTTC
-	many	TRBV12-3/TRBV12-4	TRBJ1-6	CASSFLGGGSPLHF	TGTGCCAGCAGTTTTTTGGGAGGTGGTTCACCCCTCCACTTT
TRBD2	-	TRBV9	TRBJ2-1	CASSVATRLAHNEQFF	TGTGCCAGCAGCGTAGCTACTAGACTAGCCCACAATGAGCAGTTCTTC
TRBD2	few	TRBV7-3	TRBJ2-3	CASSSVAGGSTDTQYF	TGTGCCAGCAGCTCTGTAGCGGGAGGGAGCACAGATACGCAGTATTTT
-	-	TRBV7-2	TRBJ2-3	CASSCPGVDTQYF	TGTGCCAGCAGCTGTCCCGGGGTAGATACGCAGTATTTT
-	once	TRBV7-9	TRBJ1-1	CASSLAPAGQHQAFF	TGTGCCAGCAGCTTAGCGCCTGCCGGACAGCACCAAGCTTTCTTT
-	-	TRBV29-1	TRBJ2-5	CSVELRAGETQYF	TGCAGCGTTGAGTTGAGGGCAGGGGAGACCCAGTACTTC
TRBD2	-	TRBV7-9	TRBJ2-7	CASSGHSGVPYEQYF	TGTGCCAGCAGCGGACATAGCGGGGTCCCCTACGAGCAGTACTTC
TRBD2	few	TRBV4-2	TRBJ2-5	CASSQDRGGGASETQYF	TGTGCCAGCAGCCAAGATCGGGGCGGGGGGGCTTCCGAGACCCAGTACTTC
-	-	TRBV11-2	TRBJ2-7	CASSLDNVHYPYEQYF	TGTGCCAGCAGCTTAGATAACGTCCATTACCCCTACGAGCAGTACTTC
TRBD2	-	TRBV5-1	TRBJ2-3	CASSSGGGLALGDTQYF	TGCGCCAGCAGCTCCGGCGGGGGACTAGCGCTAGGGGATACGCAGTATTTT
-	few	TRBV9	TRBJ2-2	CASSRRVTGELFF	TGTGCCAGCAGCAGGAGGGTCACCGGGGAGCTGTTTTTT
-	few	TRBV7-3	TRBJ2-1	CASSSQPGYNEQFF	TGTGCCAGCAGCTCCCAGCCCGGTTACAATGAGCAGTTCTTC
-	-	TRBV6-1	TRBJ2-3	CASQSAAGTDTQYF	TGTGCCAGCCAGTCAGCGGCAGGCACAGATACGCAGTATTTT
-	-	TRBV5-5	TRBJ2-3	CASSLAIGSPDTQYF	TGTGCCAGCAGCTTGGCCATCGGGTCACCAGATACGCAGTATTTT
TRBD1	-	TRBV7-2	TRBJ2-2	CASSLVDRGPLFF	TGTGCCAGCAGCTTAGTCGACAGGGGGCCTCTGTTTTTT
TRBD1	-	TRBV29-1	TRBJ1-2	CSGRQGTGGYTF	TGCAGCGGGAGACAGGGGACTGGTGGCTACACCTTC
TRBD2	-	TRBV9	TRBJ2-1	CASSVEGGKYNEQFF	TGTGCCAGCAGCGTAGAGGGAGGGAAATACAATGAGCAGTTCTTC
-	-	TRBV5-6	TRBJ1-2	CASSSPNLGYTF	TGTGCCAGCAGCTCGCCGAACCTTGGCTACACCTTC
-	few	TRBV6-2/TRBV6-3	TRBJ2-1	CASSYPENEQFF	TGTGCCAGCAGTTATCCGGAAAATGAGCAGTTCTTC
-	-	TRBV29-1	TRBJ1-1	CSASGALNTEAFF	TGCAGCGCGTCAGGGGCACTGAACACTGAAGCTTTCTTT
-	-	TRBV6-5	TRBJ1-2	CASSYMAGASGYTF	TGTGCCAGCAGTTATATGGCGGGGGCGAGCGGCTACACCTTC
-	many	TRBV12-3/TRBV12-4	TRBJ2-1	CASSLGGGVSYNEQFF	TGTGCCAGCAGTTTAGGCGGCGGAGTCTCCTACAATGAGCAGTTCTTC